One and the same sample provided the 12 T cell receptor beta chains below, sequenced in a study of T cells after yellow fever vaccination. In TCRdb, the 5' RACE reads were re-called with MiXCR into one record per CDR3 protein. This table has about 240,000 distinct CDR3 sequences, approximately 3.8% appearing once. Sequenced here: PBMCs, sampled 15 days after the yellow fever booster vaccination. These receptors were taken from a man aged 18 to 35 who received the YFV17D yellow fever vaccine.

This clonotype was found many times. The chain uses TRBV5-1 and TRBJ2-3; possible D gene TRBD1, 5 bases. Germline V gene sequence: CDR1 SGHRS, CDR2 YFSETQ. V lost 2 bases to trimming and J lost 5 bases, with 12 bases between them. This CDR3 region has 14 residues. In DNA form, the CDR3 reads TGCGCCAGCAGCTTTAGGTCAACAGGAGATACGCAGTATTTT. Translated, it gives CASSFRSTGDTQYF.

Ten or more counts support this clonotype. V gene TRBV5-4 combines with J gene TRBJ2-1; possibly TRBD2 for D (5 bases). Germline V CDR1 and CDR2: SGHNT, YYREEE (reference sequence). The CDR3 has 15 residues. Trimming took off 2 bases at V and 2 bases at J, with 11 bases between the two ends. DNA of the CDR3: TGTGCCAGCAGCTTCATCCAGCGGCCCTACAATGAGCAGTTCTTC. Its translation is CASSFIQRPYNEQFF.

This clonotype was counted many times. The chain is built from TRBV3-1 and TRBJ1-2; D is undetermined. The germline gives CDR1 LGHDT, CDR2 YNNKEL (reference sequence). The CDR3 runs 12 residues. The V gene lost 4 bases and the J gene lost 4 bases, with 7 bases spanning the gap. The DNA for the CDR3 is TGTGCCAGCAGCCGAGAGTCCTATGGCTACACCTTC. It translates to CASSRESYGYTF.

In its sample, this clonotype was seen many times. The rearrangement uses TRBV4-1 and TRBJ1-2; D is perhaps TRBD1 (5 bases). Trimming removed 4 bases at V and 1 base at J, with 13 bases between. This CDR3 region has 15 residues. Germline V gene sequence: CDR1 MGHRA, CDR2 YSYEKL. CDR3 bases: TGCGCCAGCAGCCCAGGGCCTCGCGATAACTATGGCTACACCTTC. This codes for CASSPGPRDNYGYTF.

This clonotype has more than one count but fewer than ten. This chain connects TRBV3-1 to TRBJ2-2; D gene ambiguous. Germline assignment: CDR1 LGHDT and CDR2 YNNKEL (reference sequence). Trimming left V 3 bases short and J 6 bases short, with 11 bases between. The CDR3 is 14 residues long. Written as DNA, the CDR3 is TGTGCCAGCAGCCAGAATATAGACTCCGGGGAGCTGTTTTTT. This codes for CASSQNIDSGELFF.

This clonotype was detected many times. This chain joins TRBV12-3 or TRBV12-4 and TRBJ2-3, with D perhaps given as TRBD1 or TRBD2 (5 bases each). This CDR3 is built from 14 residues. V was shortened by 4 bases and J by 7 bases, with 15 bases between the two germline ends. CDR3 DNA sequence: TGTGCCAGCAGTTGGGGACCCAGTAGATATACGCAGTATTTT. This translates into CASSWGPSRYTQYF.

This clonotype was seen at least ten times. The V gene is TRBV4-1, the J gene TRBJ2-5; possibly TRBD1 for D (6 bases). Germline CDR1 and CDR2: MGHRA and YSYEKL. V was pared by 2 bases and J by 4 bases, with 14 bases between. The CDR3 has 15 amino acids. CDR3 in amino acids: CASSQPETGSETQYF. As DNA, the CDR3 is TGCGCCAGCAGCCAACCCGAAACAGGGTCAGAGACCCAGTACTTC.

This clonotype was counted many times. J is TRBJ2-7 and V is TRBV7-9, with 8 bases fitting TRBD2. The CDR3 spans 18 residues. CDR1 and CDR2 (germline): SEHNR, FQNEAQ (reference sequence). V lost 1 base and J lost 0; bases outside the gene matches: 11. The CDR3 is CASSLVPPLAESSYEQYF. CDR3 nucleotides: TGTGCCAGCAGCTTAGTTCCCCCACTAGCGGAATCCTCCTACGAGCAGTACTTC.

This clonotype has ten or more counts. The chain links TRBV20-1 to TRBJ2-4; possibly TRBD1 for D (7 bases). The germline gives CDR1 DFQATT, CDR2 SNEGSKA (reference sequence). The CDR3 is 14 residues long. V gave up 6 bases and J gave up 8 bases, with 20 bases separating them. The CDR3 DNA follows: TGCAGTGCGGCCGACAGGGAGGTGGAGGACATTCAGTACTTC. The encoded protein is CSAADREVEDIQYF.

This clonotype was seen repeatedly, ten times or more. The rearrangement uses TRBV5-1 and TRBJ2-2; D not resolved. The V and J ends lost 1 base and 5 bases respectively, with 12 bases between them. The CDR3 is 15 amino acids. Germline V CDR1 and CDR2: SGHRS, YFSETQ. CDR3 nucleotides: TGCGCCAGCAGCTTGTCCCCCCCGGGTACCGGGGAGCTGTTTTTT. The encoded protein is CASSLSPPGTGELFF.

This clonotype showed up many times. CDR3 DNA: TGCGCCAGCAGCTTGGAGGGTTCCGGGGATCAGCCCCAGCATTTT. Its protein is CASSLEGSGDQPQHF. The chain links TRBV5-1 to TRBJ1-5; D is ambiguous. Germline CDR1 reads SGHRS; CDR2 reads YFSETQ. The length of the CDR3 is 15 residues. Trimming left V 0 bases short and J 5 bases short, with 12 bases between.

At least ten counts were recorded for this clonotype. The rearrangement uses TRBV20-1 and TRBJ2-1, with TRBD2 identical over 10 bases. Trimming took 5 bases from V and 1 from J; bases not matched to a gene: 14. CDR1 and CDR2 from the germline V gene are DFQATT and SNEGSKA (reference sequence). This CDR3 contains 18 residues. Here the CDR3 reads CSADTRASGGSSYNEQFF. The DNA of the CDR3 is TGCAGTGCTGACACACGGGCTAGCGGGGGTTCTTCCTACAATGAGCAGTTCTTC.